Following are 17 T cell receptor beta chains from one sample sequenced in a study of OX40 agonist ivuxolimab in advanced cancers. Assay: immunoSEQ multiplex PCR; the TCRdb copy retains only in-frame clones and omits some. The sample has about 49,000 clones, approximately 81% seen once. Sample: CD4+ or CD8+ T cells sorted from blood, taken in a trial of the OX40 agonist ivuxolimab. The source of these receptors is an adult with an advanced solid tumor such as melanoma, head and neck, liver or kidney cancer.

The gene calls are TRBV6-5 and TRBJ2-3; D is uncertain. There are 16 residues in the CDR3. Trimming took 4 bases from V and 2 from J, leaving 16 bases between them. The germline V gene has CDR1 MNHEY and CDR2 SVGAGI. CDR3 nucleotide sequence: TGTGCCAGCAGTTTCACTCCCACCCACGACACAGATACGCAGTATTTT. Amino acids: CASSFTPTHDTDTQYF.

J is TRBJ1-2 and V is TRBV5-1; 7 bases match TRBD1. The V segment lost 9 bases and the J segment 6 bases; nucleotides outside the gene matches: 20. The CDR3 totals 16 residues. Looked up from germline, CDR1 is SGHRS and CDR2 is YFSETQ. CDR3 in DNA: TGCGCCACCGCAACAAAACCAACAGGGGCCTTGGATGGCTACACCTTC. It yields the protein CATATKPTGALDGYTF. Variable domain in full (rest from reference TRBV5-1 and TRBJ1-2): KAGVTQTPRYLIKTRGQQVTLSCSPISGHRSVSWYQQTPGQGLQFLFEYFSETQRNKGNFPGRFSGRQFSNSRSEMNVSTLELGDSALYLCATATKPTGALDGYTFGSGTRLTVV.

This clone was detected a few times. The CDR3 region has the DNA TGTGCCAGCAGCCCCTTCGCCCTGGGAGTAGAGAATTCACCCCTCCACTTT. Residues: CASSPFALGVENSPLHF. The chain employs TRBV9 and TRBJ1-6; D gene ambiguous. The germline V gene encodes CDR1 SGDLS and CDR2 YYNGEE. This CDR3 spans 17 amino acids. V gave up 4 bases and J gave up 7 bases, with 21 bases separating them. Combining the CDR3 with reference TRBV9 and TRBJ1-6 gives the whole variable domain DSGVTQTPKHLITATGQRVTLRCSPRSGDLSVYWYQQSLDQGLQFLIQYYNGEERAKGNILERFSAQQFPDLHSELNLSSLELGDSALYFCASSPFALGVENSPLHFGNGTRLTVT.

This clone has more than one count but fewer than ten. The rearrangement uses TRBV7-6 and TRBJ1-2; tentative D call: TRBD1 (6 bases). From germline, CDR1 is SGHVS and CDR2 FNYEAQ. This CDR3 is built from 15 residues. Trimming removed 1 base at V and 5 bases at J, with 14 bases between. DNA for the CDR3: TGTGCCAGCAGCTTAGGTCTCGGGGGCTCTTATGGCTACACCTTC. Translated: CASSLGLGGSYGYTF.

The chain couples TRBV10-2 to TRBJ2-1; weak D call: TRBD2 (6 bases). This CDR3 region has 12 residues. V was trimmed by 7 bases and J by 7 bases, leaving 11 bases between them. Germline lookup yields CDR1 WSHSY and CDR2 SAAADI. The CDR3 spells CASISGRNEQFF. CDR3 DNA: TGCGCCAGCATCTCGGGGAGGAATGAGCAGTTCTTC.

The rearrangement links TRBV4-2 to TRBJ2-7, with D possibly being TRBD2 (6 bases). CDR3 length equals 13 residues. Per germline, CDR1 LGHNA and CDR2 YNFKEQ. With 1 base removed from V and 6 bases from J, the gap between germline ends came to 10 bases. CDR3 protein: CASSQGQGGEQYF. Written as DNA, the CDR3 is TGTGCCAGCAGCCAAGGGCAGGGAGGCGAGCAGTACTTC.

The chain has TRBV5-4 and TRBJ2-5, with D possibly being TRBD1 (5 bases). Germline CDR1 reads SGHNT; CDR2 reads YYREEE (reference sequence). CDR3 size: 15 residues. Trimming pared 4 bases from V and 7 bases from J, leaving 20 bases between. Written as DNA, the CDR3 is TGTGCCAGCAGCCTCGCAGGGCAGGGAATAGGGACCCAGTACTTC. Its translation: CASSLAGQGIGTQYF.

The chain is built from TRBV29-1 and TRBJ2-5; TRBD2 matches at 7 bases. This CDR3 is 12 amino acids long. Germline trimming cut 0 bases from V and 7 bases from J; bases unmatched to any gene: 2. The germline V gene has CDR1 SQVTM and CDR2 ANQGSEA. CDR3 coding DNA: TGCAGCGTTGAAGAGGGGGGGTCGACCCAGTACTTC. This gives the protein CSVEEGGSTQYF.

In DNA, the CDR3 is TGTGCCAGCAGCCCGGGACAGGGGGTAGACTACGAGCAGTACTTC. It yields the protein CASSPGQGVDYEQYF. This chain uses TRBV5-4 with TRBJ2-7, with 11 bases identical to TRBD1. The CDR3 spans 15 residues. The trim removed 4 bases at V and 3 bases at J, leaving 6 bases unmatched. Germline-derived CDR1 and CDR2 are SGHNT and YYREEE (reference sequence). The whole variable domain, filled in from reference TRBV5-4 and TRBJ2-7, reads ETGVTQSPTHLIKTRGQQVTLRCSSQSGHNTVSWYQQALGQGPQFIFQYYREEENGRGNFPPRFSGLQFPNYSSELNVNALELDDSALYLCASSPGQGVDYEQYFGPGTRLTVT.

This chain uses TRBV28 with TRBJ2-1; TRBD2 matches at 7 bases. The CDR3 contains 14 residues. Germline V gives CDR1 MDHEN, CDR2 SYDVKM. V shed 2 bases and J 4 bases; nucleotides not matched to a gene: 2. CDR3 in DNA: TGTGCCAGCAGTTTAGCCGGGGGGTACAATGAGCAGTTCTTC. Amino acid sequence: CASSLAGGYNEQFF.

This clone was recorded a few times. The CDR3 DNA is TGTGCCAGCAGTTTTGGGGGTGACGAGCAGTACGTC. This translates into CASSFGGDEQYV. This rearrangement joins TRBV28 to TRBJ2-7, with D possibly called TRBD1 or TRBD2 (5 bases each). Trimming stripped 3 bases from V and 5 bases from J, with 8 bases between. The CDR3 extends over 12 amino acids. Per germline, CDR1 MDHEN and CDR2 SYDVKM.

CDR3 sequence reads: CASSYGEENTEAFF. The CDR3 DNA reads TGTGCCAGCAGTTACGGGGAGGAGAACACTGAAGCTTTCTTT. The genes are TRBV6-5 and TRBJ1-1; D remains ambiguous. This CDR3 is 14 amino acids long. Per the germline V gene, CDR1 is MNHEY and CDR2 is SVGAGI. Trimming cost V 2 bases and J 1 base, with 8 bases left between them.

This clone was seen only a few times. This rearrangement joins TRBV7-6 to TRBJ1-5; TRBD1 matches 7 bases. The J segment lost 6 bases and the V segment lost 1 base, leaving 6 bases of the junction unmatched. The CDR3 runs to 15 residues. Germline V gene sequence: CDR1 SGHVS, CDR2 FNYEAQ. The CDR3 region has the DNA TGTGCCAGCAGCTTAGGGGGGACAGACTCTCAGCCCCAGCATTTT. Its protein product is CASSLGGTDSQPQHF. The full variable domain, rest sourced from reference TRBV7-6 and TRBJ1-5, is GAGVSQSPRYKVTKRGQDVALRCDPISGHVSLYWYRQALGQGPEFLTYFNYEAQQDKSGLPNDRFSAERPEGSISTLTIQRTEQRDSAMYRCASSLGGTDSQPQHFGDGTRLSIL.

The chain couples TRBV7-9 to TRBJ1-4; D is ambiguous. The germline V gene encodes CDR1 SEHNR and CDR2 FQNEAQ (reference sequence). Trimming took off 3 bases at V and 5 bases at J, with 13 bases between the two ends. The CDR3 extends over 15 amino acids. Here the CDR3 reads CASSLPVQQNEKLFF. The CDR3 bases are TGTGCCAGCAGCTTGCCCGTACAGCAAAATGAAAAACTGTTTTTT.

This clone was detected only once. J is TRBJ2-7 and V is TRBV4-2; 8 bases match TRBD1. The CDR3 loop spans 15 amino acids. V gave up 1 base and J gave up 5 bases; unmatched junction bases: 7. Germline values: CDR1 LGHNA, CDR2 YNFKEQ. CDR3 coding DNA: TGTGCCAGCAGCCAAGGAGGACAGGGTATCAACGAGCAGTACTTC. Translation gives CASSQGGQGINEQYF.

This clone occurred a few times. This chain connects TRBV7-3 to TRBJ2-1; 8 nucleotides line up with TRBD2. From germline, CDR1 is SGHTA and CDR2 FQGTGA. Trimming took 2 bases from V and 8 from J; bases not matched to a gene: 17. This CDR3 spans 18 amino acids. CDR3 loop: CASSLRPGLANPQDEQFF. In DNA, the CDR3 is TGTGCCAGCAGCTTACGCCCCGGACTAGCCAATCCCCAGGATGAGCAGTTCTTC.

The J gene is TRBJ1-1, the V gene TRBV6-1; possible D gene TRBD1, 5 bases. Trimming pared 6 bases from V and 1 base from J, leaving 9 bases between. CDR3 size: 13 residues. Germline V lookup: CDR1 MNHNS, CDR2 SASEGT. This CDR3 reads CASSMTENTEAFF. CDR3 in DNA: TGTGCCAGCAGCATGACAGAGAACACTGAAGCTTTCTTT.